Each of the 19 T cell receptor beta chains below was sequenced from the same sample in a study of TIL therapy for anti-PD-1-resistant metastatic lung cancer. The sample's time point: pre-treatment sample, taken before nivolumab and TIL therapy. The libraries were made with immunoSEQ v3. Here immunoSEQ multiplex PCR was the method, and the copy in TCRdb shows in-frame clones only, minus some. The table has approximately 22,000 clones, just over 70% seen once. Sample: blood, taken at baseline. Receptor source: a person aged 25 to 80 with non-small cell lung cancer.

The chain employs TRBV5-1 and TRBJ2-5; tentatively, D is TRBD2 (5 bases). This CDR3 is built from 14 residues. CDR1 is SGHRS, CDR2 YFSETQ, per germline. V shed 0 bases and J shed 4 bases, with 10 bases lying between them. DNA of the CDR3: TGCGCCAGCAGCTTGGGCGGGCGTGGAGAGACCCAGTACTTC. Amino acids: CASSLGGRGETQYF.

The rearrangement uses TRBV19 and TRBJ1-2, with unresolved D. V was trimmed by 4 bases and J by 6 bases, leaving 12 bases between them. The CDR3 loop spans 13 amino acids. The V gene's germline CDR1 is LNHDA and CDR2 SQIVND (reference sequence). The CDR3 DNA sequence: TGTGCCAGTAGTAAGGTGGGGAAGGATGGCTACACCTTC. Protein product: CASSKVGKDGYTF.

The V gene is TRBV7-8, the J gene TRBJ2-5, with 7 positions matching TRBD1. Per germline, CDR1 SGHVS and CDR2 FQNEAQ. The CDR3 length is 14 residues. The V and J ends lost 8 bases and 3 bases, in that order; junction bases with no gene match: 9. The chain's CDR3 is CASSHDRAEETQYF. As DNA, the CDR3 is TGTGCCAGCTCACACGACAGGGCGGAAGAGACCCAGTACTTC.

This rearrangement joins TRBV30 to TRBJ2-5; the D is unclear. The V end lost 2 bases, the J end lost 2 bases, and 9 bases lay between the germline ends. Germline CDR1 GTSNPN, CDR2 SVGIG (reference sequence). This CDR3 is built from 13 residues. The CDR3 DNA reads TGTGCCTGGAGTCGGCGTCGGCAAGAGACCCAGTACTTC. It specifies CAWSRRRQETQYF.

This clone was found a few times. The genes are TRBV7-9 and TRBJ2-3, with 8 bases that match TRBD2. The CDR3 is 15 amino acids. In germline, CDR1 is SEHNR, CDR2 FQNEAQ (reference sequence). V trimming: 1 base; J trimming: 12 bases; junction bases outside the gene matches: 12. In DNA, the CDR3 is TGTGCCAGCAGCTTAGTTGACGCGGGGGGCTTTTTTCAGTATTTT. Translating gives CASSLVDAGGFFQYF.

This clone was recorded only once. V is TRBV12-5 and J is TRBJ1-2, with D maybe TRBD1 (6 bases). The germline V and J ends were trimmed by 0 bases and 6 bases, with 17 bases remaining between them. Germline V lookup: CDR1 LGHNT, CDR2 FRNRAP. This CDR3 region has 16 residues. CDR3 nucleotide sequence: TGTGCTAGTGGTTTGGTACATGGCGGGGGCGACAATGGCTACACCTTC. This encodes CASGLVHGGGDNGYTF.

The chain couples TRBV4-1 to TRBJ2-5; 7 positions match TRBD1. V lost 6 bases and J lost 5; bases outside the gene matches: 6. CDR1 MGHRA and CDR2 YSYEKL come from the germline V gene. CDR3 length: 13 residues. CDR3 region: CASSRTGWETQYF. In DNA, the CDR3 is TGCGCCAGCAGTCGGACAGGCTGGGAGACCCAGTACTTC.

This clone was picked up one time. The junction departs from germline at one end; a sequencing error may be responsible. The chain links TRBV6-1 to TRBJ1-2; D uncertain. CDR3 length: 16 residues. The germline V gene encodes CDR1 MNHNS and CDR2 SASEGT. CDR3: CASTEHGSLYANGYTF. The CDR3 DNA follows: TGTGCCAGCACTGAACACGGGTCCTTATACGCCAATGGCTACACCTTC.

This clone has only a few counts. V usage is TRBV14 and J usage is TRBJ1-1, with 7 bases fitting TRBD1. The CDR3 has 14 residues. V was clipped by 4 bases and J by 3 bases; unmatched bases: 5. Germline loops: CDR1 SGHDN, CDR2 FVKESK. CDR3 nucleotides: TGTGCCAGCAGCCGAGGGGGCGCACACACTGAAGCTTTCTTT. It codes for CASSRGGAHTEAFF. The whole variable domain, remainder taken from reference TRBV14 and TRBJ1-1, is EAGVTQFPSHSVIEKGQTVTLRCDPISGHDNLYWYRRVMGKEIKFLLHFVKESKQDESGMPNNRFLAERTGGTYSTLKVQPAELEDSGVYFCASSRGGAHTEAFFGQGTRLTVV.

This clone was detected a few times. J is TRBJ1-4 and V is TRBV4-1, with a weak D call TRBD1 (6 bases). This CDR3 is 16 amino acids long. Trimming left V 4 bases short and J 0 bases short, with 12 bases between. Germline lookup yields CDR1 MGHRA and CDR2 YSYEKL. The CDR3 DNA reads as TGCGCCAGCAGCCCAGGACAGTCTGCAACTAATGAAAAACTGTTTTTT. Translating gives CASSPGQSATNEKLFF.

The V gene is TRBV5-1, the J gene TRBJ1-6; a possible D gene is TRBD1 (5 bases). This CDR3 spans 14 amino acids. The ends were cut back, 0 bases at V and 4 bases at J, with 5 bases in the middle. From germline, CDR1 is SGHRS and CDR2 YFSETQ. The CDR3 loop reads CASSLGGYNSPLHF. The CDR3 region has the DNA TGCGCCAGCAGCTTGGGGGGGTATAATTCACCCCTCCACTTT. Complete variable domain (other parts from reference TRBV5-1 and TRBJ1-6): KAGVTQTPRYLIKTRGQQVTLSCSPISGHRSVSWYQQTPGQGLQFLFEYFSETQRNKGNFPGRFSGRQFSNSRSEMNVSTLELGDSALYLCASSLGGYNSPLHFGNGTRLTVT.

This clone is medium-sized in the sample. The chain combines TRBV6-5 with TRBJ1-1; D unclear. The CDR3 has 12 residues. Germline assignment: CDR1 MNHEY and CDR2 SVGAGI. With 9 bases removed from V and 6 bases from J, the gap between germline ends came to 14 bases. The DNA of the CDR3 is TGTGCCAGTAGGAATGCTAGATCTGAAGCTTTCTTT. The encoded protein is CASRNARSEAFF.

DNA for the CDR3: TGTGCCAGCAGCCCCGTGACTGAGACCCAGTACTTC. Translation gives CASSPVTETQYF. This chain connects TRBV7-8 to TRBJ2-5; D not resolved. Trimming removed 5 bases at V and 5 bases at J, with 9 bases between. Germline V gene data show CDR1 as SGHVS and CDR2 as FQNEAQ. This CDR3 has 12 residues.

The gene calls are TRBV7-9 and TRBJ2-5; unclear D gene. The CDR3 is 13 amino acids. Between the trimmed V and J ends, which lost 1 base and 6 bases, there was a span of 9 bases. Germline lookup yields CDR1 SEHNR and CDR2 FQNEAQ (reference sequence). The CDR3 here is CASSLGIGKTQYF. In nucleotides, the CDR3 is TGTGCCAGCAGCTTAGGAATCGGAAAGACCCAGTACTTC.

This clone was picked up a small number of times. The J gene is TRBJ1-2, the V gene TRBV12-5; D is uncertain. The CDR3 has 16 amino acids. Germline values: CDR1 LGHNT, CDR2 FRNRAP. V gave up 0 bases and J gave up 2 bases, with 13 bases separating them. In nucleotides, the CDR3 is TGTGCTAGTGGTTTGGTCAGCACGGTCGGGAACTATGGCTACACCTTC. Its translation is CASGLVSTVGNYGYTF.

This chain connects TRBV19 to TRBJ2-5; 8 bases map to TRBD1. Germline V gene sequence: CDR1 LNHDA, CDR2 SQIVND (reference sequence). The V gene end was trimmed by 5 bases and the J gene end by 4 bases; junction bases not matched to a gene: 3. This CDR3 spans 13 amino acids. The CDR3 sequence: CASSPRGRETQYF. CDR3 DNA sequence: TGTGCCAGTAGTCCCAGGGGGCGAGAGACCCAGTACTTC.

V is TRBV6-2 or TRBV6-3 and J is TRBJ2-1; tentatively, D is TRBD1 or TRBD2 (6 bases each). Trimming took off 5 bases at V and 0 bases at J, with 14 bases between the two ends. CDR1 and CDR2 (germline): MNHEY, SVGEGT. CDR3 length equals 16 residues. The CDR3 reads CASSDRGGSSYNEQFF. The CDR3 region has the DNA TGTGCCAGCAGTGACCGAGGGGGGAGCTCCTACAATGAGCAGTTCTTC.

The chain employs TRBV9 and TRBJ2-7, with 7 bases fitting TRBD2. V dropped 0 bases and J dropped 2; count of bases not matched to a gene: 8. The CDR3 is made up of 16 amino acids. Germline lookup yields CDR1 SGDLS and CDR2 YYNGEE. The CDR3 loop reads CASSVGVGGSPYEQYF. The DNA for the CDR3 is TGTGCCAGCAGCGTAGGGGTCGGGGGGTCCCCCTACGAGCAGTACTTC.

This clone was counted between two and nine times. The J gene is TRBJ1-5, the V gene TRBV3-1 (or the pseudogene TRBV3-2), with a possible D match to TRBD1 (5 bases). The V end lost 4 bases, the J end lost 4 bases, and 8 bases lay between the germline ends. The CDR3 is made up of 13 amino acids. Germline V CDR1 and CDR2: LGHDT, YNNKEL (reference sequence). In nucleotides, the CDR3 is TGTGCCAGCAGCCGGGGCGAAAATCAGCCCCAGCATTTT. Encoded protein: CASSRGENQPQHF.